Described below is a single T cell receptor beta chain sequence and its context. The V segment lost 3 bases and the J segment 7 bases; nucleotides outside the gene matches: 5. CDR1 and CDR2 from the germline V gene are SGHDT and YYEEEE. This CDR3 is 15 amino acids long. The source of the sample is a study of T cell changes during pregnancy in multiple sclerosis. The data were produced by immunoSEQ multiplex PCR, yet TCRdb's version contains in-frame clones alone and is incomplete. The sample carries under 10,000 clones, 87% recorded once. The V gene is TRBV5-6, the J gene TRBJ2-1, with 12 bases that match TRBD2. This TCR came from a female donor in good health, enrolled as a control in a pregnancy study. This specimen was CD8+ T cells from peripheral blood mononuclear cells, taken in the first trimester of pregnancy. As DNA, the CDR3 is TGTGCCAGCAGCTCAGGACTAGCGGGATTTAATGAGCAGTTCTTC. It is translated as CASSSGLAGFNEQFF. The variable domain in full, completed from reference TRBV5-6 and TRBJ2-1, reads DAGVTQSPTHLIKTRGQQVTLRCSPKSGHDTVSWYQQALGQGPQFIFQYYEEEERQRGNFPDRFSGHQFPNYSSELNVNALLLGDSALYLCASSSGLAGFNEQFFGPGTRLTVL.